This T cell receptor beta chain was sequenced for a study of T cells after yellow fever vaccination. TCRdb reprocessed the 5' RACE reads with MiXCR, giving one entry per CDR3 protein. The sample includes some 340,000 distinct CDR3 sequences, over 4% seen only once; the top ten take 20% to 25%. This clonotype was picked up many times. Germline V lookup: CDR1 SGHRS, CDR2 YFSETQ. This CDR3 is built from 15 residues. V dropped 4 bases and J dropped 2; count of bases not matched to a gene: 5. The sample here was PBMCs, taken 5 days after the yellow fever booster vaccination. V and J are TRBV5-1 and TRBJ2-5; TRBD2 agrees at 10 bases. The sequence was collected from a man aged 18 to 30 who received the YFV17D yellow fever vaccine. The CDR3 bases are TGCGCCAGCAGCGCTAGCGGGGGAAAACAAGAGACCCAGTACTTC. This gives the protein CASSASGGKQETQYF.